A selection of T cell receptor beta chains follows, all from one sample in a study of blood T cell repertoires in COVID-19. Profiled with immunoSEQ multiplex PCR; TCRdb holds only in-frame clones, not every one. The table lists a few hundred thousand clones, 85% of them singletons. Material: peripheral blood. The receptors derive from a human donor in a cohort sampled during active COVID-19. Both conserved end residues are part of each CDR3. D genes are given only for firm matches. Only part of the rows carry a size: once, few, many, or a class if the clone is expanded.

D gene,J gene,V gene,clone size,CDR3 protein,CDR3 DNA
TRBD2,TRBJ2-5,TRBV25-1,-,CATSGGDQETQYF,TGTGCCACTAGCGGGGGGGATCAAGAGACCCAGTACTTC
-,TRBJ1-1,TRBV12-5,-,CASALGPAAEAFF,TGTGCTAGTGCCTTGGGGCCCGCGGCTGAAGCTTTCTTT
TRBD1,TRBJ1-2,TRBV11-2,-,CASSSQPGQVHGYTF,TGTGCCAGCAGCTCTCAACCGGGACAGGTTCACGGCTACACCTTC
TRBD1,TRBJ1-1,TRBV7-9,-,CASSPGGPEAFF,TGTGCCAGCAGCCCAGGGGGGCCTGAAGCTTTCTTT
TRBD1,TRBJ1-4,TRBV3-1/TRBV3-2,few,CASSPRTGGKKLFF,TGTGCCAGCAGCCCGAGGACAGGAGGTAAAAAACTGTTTTTT
TRBD1,TRBJ1-1,TRBV5-1,-,CASSPQGAGTEAFF,TGCGCCAGCAGCCCACAGGGGGCGGGGACTGAAGCTTTCTTT
TRBD2,TRBJ2-5,TRBV27,-,CASSSLAGGQVVDVTQYF,TGTGCCAGCAGTTCTTTGGCGGGGGGGCAAGTTGTCGATGTGACCCAGTACTTC
TRBD1,TRBJ2-3,TRBV6-5,-,CASSNRDRGSDTQYF,TGTGCCAGCAGTAACCGGGACAGGGGGTCAGATACGCAGTATTTT
-,TRBJ1-6,TRBV6-5,-,CASSYTDSNSPLHF,TGTGCCAGCAGTTACACCGACAGTAATTCACCCCTCCACTTT
-,TRBJ2-1,TRBV20-1,-,CSATAAYEQFF,TGCAGTGCCACAGCGGCATACGAGCAGTTCTTC
-,TRBJ1-4,TRBV5-6,-,CASSLNYNEKLFF,TGTGCCAGCAGCCTCAACTACAATGAAAAACTGTTTTTT
TRBD1,TRBJ2-3,TRBV2,-,CASSEDGTGGADTQYF,TGTGCCAGCAGTGAAGATGGGACAGGGGGGGCAGATACGCAGTATTTT
-,TRBJ1-5,TRBV2,-,CASSEWRGLSSNQPQHF,TGTGCCAGCAGTGAATGGCGGGGGCTCTCTAGCAATCAGCCCCAGCATTTT
-,TRBJ1-1,TRBV9,-,CASSVEQLNTEAFF,TGTGCCAGCAGCGTAGAACAGTTGAACACTGAAGCTTTCTTT
TRBD2,TRBJ2-7,TRBV7-3,once,CASSTAGGREQYF,TGTGCCAGCAGCACGGCGGGGGGCCGAGAGCAGTACTTC
TRBD1,TRBJ2-7,TRBV5-4,-,CASSATGDYEQYF,TGTGCCAGCAGCGCGACAGGGGACTACGAGCAGTACTTC
TRBD1,TRBJ1-3,TRBV19,-,CASKGTEFSGNTIYF,TGTGCCAGTAAGGGGACAGAGTTCTCTGGAAACACCATATATTTT
-,TRBJ1-2,TRBV2,-,CASSEDLGGGGFLRGYTF,TGTGCCAGCAGTGAGGATTTAGGTGGGGGAGGATTCCTTCGGGGCTACACCTTC
TRBD2,TRBJ2-1,TRBV15,-,CATSARLAGGPVEQFF,TGTGCCACCAGCGCCCGACTAGCGGGGGGGCCCGTTGAGCAGTTCTTC
TRBD1,TRBJ1-5,TRBV6-2/TRBV6-3,-,CASSYHRGDQPQHF,TGTGCCAGCAGTTACCACAGGGGGGATCAGCCCCAGCATTTT
-,TRBJ2-3,TRBV9,-,CASSAPPGGITDTQYF,TGTGCCAGCAGCGCACCCCCAGGGGGGATCACAGATACGCAGTATTTT
TRBD1,TRBJ2-7,TRBV4-2,-,CASSRLTGFYEQYF,TGTGCCAGCAGCCGATTGACAGGGTTCTACGAGCAGTACTTC
TRBD2,TRBJ2-3,TRBV4-1,-,CASSPGGATGPSTDTQYF,TGCGCCAGCAGCCCCGGGGGGGCAACCGGCCCTAGCACAGATACGCAGTATTTT
TRBD2,TRBJ2-3,TRBV13,-,CASSRLVAGGDTQYF,TGTGCCAGCAGCCGACTCGTAGCGGGGGGCGATACGCAGTATTTT
-,TRBJ1-5,TRBV18,-,CASRGEGSDQPQHF,TGTGCCAGCCGCGGGGAGGGTTCGGATCAGCCCCAGCATTTT
-,TRBJ1-1,TRBV2,-,CASRNNAEAFF,TGTGCCAGCAGAAACAACGCAGAAGCTTTCTTT
TRBD2,TRBJ2-5,TRBV30,-,CAWSASRSGGEETQYF,TGTGCCTGGAGTGCCTCCCGTAGCGGGGGGGAAGAGACCCAGTACTTC
-,TRBJ1-1,TRBV20-1,-,CSASIGGRNTEAFF,TGCAGTGCTAGTATTGGGGGGAGGAACACTGAAGCTTTCTTT
-,TRBJ2-1,TRBV6-5,-,CASFPGSYNEQFF,TGTGCCAGCTTTCCAGGGTCCTACAATGAGCAGTTCTTC
-,TRBJ1-2,TRBV6-4,-,CATSGGASIAGYTF,TGTGCCACCAGCGGGGGGGCGAGTATCGCAGGCTACACCTTC
TRBD1,TRBJ1-2,TRBV4-1,-,CASSQPSGQSYGYTF,TGCGCCAGCAGCCAACCCTCGGGACAGTCGTATGGCTACACCTTC
TRBD1,TRBJ1-5,TRBV27,-,CASSLGQGTRPQHF,TGTGCCAGCAGCCTAGGACAGGGTACACGGCCCCAGCATTTT
TRBD1,TRBJ2-4,TRBV19,once,CASSRTGLAKNIQYF,TGTGCCAGTAGCCGGACAGGGCTAGCCAAAAACATTCAGTACTTC
TRBD2,TRBJ2-1,TRBV5-1,-,CASSLSSGGLNEQFF,TGCGCCAGCAGCTTGTCTAGCGGGGGACTAAATGAGCAGTTCTTC
-,TRBJ1-1,TRBV30,once,CAWSVTGSTEAFF,TGTGCCTGGAGTGTAACAGGATCCACTGAAGCTTTCTTT
-,TRBJ2-7,TRBV11-2,-,CASSLVLTYEQYF,TGTGCCAGCAGCTTAGTTCTAACCTACGAGCAGTACTTC
TRBD2,TRBJ2-2,TRBV18,-,CASSSGGTGELFF,TGTGCCAGCTCATCCGGGGGGACCGGGGAGCTGTTTTTT
TRBD1,TRBJ1-2,TRBV27,-,CASSSSGTGIRGGYTF,TGTGCCAGCAGTTCCTCCGGGACAGGTATCCGAGGTGGCTACACCTTC
-,TRBJ1-2,TRBV18,-,CASSPRSATEDGYTF,TGTGCCAGCTCACCACGCTCTGCTACTGAGGATGGCTACACCTTC
TRBD1,TRBJ2-7,TRBV7-3,-,CASSSATGAEQYF,TGTGCCAGCAGCTCCGCGACAGGGGCCGAGCAGTACTTC
-,TRBJ2-6,TRBV3-1/TRBV3-2,-,CASRSGPGANVLTF,TGTGCCAGCAGATCAGGGCCTGGGGCCAACGTCCTGACTTTC
TRBD1,TRBJ1-4,TRBV10-3,-,CATRDRGEKLFF,TGTGCCACCCGGGACAGGGGGGAAAAACTGTTTTTT
TRBD1,TRBJ1-5,TRBV7-2,-,CASSPGTGVNQPQHF,TGTGCCAGCAGCCCCGGGACAGGAGTTAATCAGCCCCAGCATTTT
TRBD1,TRBJ1-4,TRBV10-1,-,CASSPDRGGEKLFF,TGCGCCAGCAGCCCGGACAGGGGAGGCGAAAAACTGTTTTTT
TRBD2,TRBJ2-3,TRBV30,-,CAWTSGITDTQYF,TGTGCCTGGACTAGCGGTATCACAGATACGCAGTATTTT
TRBD1,TRBJ2-3,TRBV7-9,-,CASSEGDRVADTQYF,TGTGCCAGCTCCGAGGGGGACAGGGTGGCAGATACGCAGTATTTT
-,TRBJ1-5,TRBV13,-,CASSPGRLRQPQHF,TGTGCCAGCAGCCCAGGGAGGTTGCGTCAGCCCCAGCATTTT
TRBD2,TRBJ2-5,TRBV27,-,CATRLWEGGETQYF,TGTGCGACCCGACTCTGGGAGGGCGGAGAGACCCAGTACTTC
TRBD1,TRBJ2-3,TRBV24-1,-,CATSDLGTGKSTDTQYF,TGTGCCACCAGTGATTTGGGGACAGGGAAGAGCACAGATACGCAGTATTTT
-,TRBJ1-2,TRBV6-5,-,CASSQTDVNYGYTF,TGTGCCAGCAGCCAGACTGATGTCAACTATGGCTACACCTTC
-,TRBJ1-5,TRBV6-2/TRBV6-3,-,CASSPTKAGKILQPQHF,TGTGCCAGCAGCCCTACCAAGGCAGGGAAGATTCTTCAGCCCCAGCATTTT
TRBD1,TRBJ1-4,TRBV4-1,-,CASSSSNRGRSEKLFF,TGCGCCAGCAGCTCCTCGAACAGGGGAAGGTCTGAAAAACTGTTTTTT
TRBD1,TRBJ1-2,TRBV30,-,CAWSAGTGARYGYTF,TGTGCCTGGAGTGCCGGGACAGGGGCTCGGTATGGCTACACCTTC